This is a list of T cell receptor beta chains from one sample in a study of regulatory T cells in long-lasting Graves disease. TCRdb passed the multiplex PCR reads through MiXCR, listing each CDR3 protein once. The sample has some 240,000 distinct CDR3 sequences; around 20% are singletons. This same sample was also part of a study on T cells in Graves' hyperthyroidism and ophthalmopathy.

Specimen: peripheral blood mononuclear cells (PBMCs), collected at new diagnosis, from a patient treated with antithyroid drugs. Receptors originate from a woman in her twenties or thirties with Graves disease. The CDR3 runs from the conserved cysteine through the conserved F or W. Fields, in order: CDR3 length, clone size, J gene, D gene, V gene, CDR3 protein, CDR3 DNA. The D gene is left open where the match is weak. Clone size, where shown, is once, few, many, or a class for clones that have expanded.

>12|many|TRBJ1-2|NA|TRBV24-1
CATSDLIYGYTF
TGTGCCACCAGTGATTTGATCTATGGCTACACCTTC
>16|few|TRBJ1-6|NA|TRBV6-5
CASSSPDGGHNSPLHF
TGTGCCAGCAGTTCCCCGGACGGGGGACATAATTCACCCCTCCACTTT
>14|many|TRBJ2-7|NA|TRBV27
CASSSRVGQYEQYF
TGTGCCAGCAGTTCCCGGGTCGGACAGTACGAGCAGTACTTC
>11|many|TRBJ2-1|NA|TRBV2
CASRSYNEQFF
TGTGCCAGCAGGAGCTACAATGAGCAGTTCTTC
>12|many|TRBJ2-1|NA|TRBV10-2
CSSVQGNNEQFF
TGCTCCTCAGTCCAGGGCAACAATGAGCAGTTCTTC
>14|many|TRBJ1-5|NA|TRBV27
CASGSLLVGQPQHF
TGTGCCAGCGGCTCACTCCTGGTAGGGCAGCCCCAGCATTTT
>14|many|TRBJ1-2|NA|TRBV11-3
CASSSPPADYGYTF
TGTGCCAGCAGCTCCCCCCCCGCGGACTATGGCTACACCTTC
>14|many|TRBJ1-2|TRBD1|TRBV3-1
CASSQWDRVYGYTF
TGTGCCAGCAGCCAATGGGACAGGGTCTATGGCTACACCTTC
>17|many|TRBJ2-1|NA|TRBV7-2
CASSLGSGRSSYNEQFF
TGTGCCAGCAGCTTAGGTTCAGGGCGGAGCTCCTACAATGAGCAGTTCTTC
>17|many|TRBJ2-2|TRBD2|TRBV19
CASGLAGDGRGTGELFF
TGTGCCAGTGGACTAGCGGGAGATGGGCGGGGGACCGGGGAGCTGTTTTTT
>13|few|TRBJ2-2|NA|TRBV5-1
CAIRDSSAGELFF
TGCGCCATCAGGGACTCCAGTGCCGGGGAGCTGTTTTTT
>15|many|TRBJ1-5|NA|TRBV19
CASSIQGLSNQPQHF
TGTGCCAGTAGTATACAGGGCTTGAGCAATCAGCCCCAGCATTTT
>13|many|TRBJ2-2|NA|TRBV2
CASSEGGYGELFF
TGTGCCAGCAGTGAAGGCGGGTATGGGGAGCTGTTTTTT
>15|many|TRBJ1-2|NA|TRBV2
CASSEALKAIYGYTF
TGTGCCAGCAGTGAGGCATTGAAGGCTATCTATGGCTACACCTTC
>15|many|TRBJ1-2|NA|TRBV7-9
CASSLTSSGVGGYTF
TGTGCCAGCAGCTTGACGTCTTCAGGGGTAGGGGGCTACACCTTC
>14|many|TRBJ1-2|TRBD1|TRBV6-2/TRBV6-3
CASSSGQGARGYTF
TGTGCCAGCAGTTCTGGACAGGGGGCTAGGGGCTACACCTTC
>13|many|TRBJ2-7|TRBD2|TRBV27
CATGLAGHYEQYF
TGTGCCACCGGACTAGCGGGTCACTACGAGCAGTACTTC
>14|many|TRBJ1-1|NA|TRBV9
CASSGGGRVTEAFF
TGTGCCAGCAGCGGGGGGGGCAGGGTCACTGAAGCTTTCTTT
>15|NA|TRBJ2-2|NA|TRBV30
CAWRGGRKNTGELFF
TGTGCCTGGAGGGGCGGCAGAAAAAACACCGGGGAGCTGTTTTTT
>15|many|TRBJ1-5|NA|TRBV12-5
CASGLWAQGNQPQHF
TGTGCTAGTGGTTTGTGGGCCCAGGGCAATCAGCCCCAGCATTTT
>16|many|TRBJ1-1|TRBD1|TRBV10-3
CAISGGTGTGDTEAFF
TGTGCCATCAGTGGAGGAACTGGGACAGGGGATACTGAAGCTTTCTTT
>13|NA|TRBJ1-1|NA|TRBV19
CASSKGGWSEAFF
TGTGCCAGTAGTAAGGGGGGTTGGTCTGAAGCTTTCTTT
>15|many|TRBJ1-4|TRBD1|TRBV2
CASIPDRGRGEKLFF
TGTGCCAGCATTCCCGACAGGGGAAGAGGGGAAAAACTGTTTTTT
>14|many|TRBJ1-2|NA|TRBV5-1
CASSLMQGGYGYTF
TGCGCCAGCAGCTTGATGCAGGGTGGCTATGGCTACACCTTC
>12|few|TRBJ2-7|NA|TRBV7-2
CASSLIRYEQYF
TGTGCCAGCAGCTTAATTCGGTACGAGCAGTACTTC
>15|many|TRBJ1-4|NA|TRBV5-5
CASSSQWQANEKLFF
TGTGCCAGCAGTTCCCAATGGCAGGCCAATGAAAAACTGTTTTTT
>14|NA|TRBJ2-7|NA|TRBV20-1
CSAHLRTANDEQYF
TGCAGTGCCCACCTGAGAACGGCTAACGACGAGCAGTACTTC
>15|few|TRBJ2-1|NA|TRBV4-1
CASSPGLGGYNEQFF
TGCGCCAGCAGCCCCGGACTAGGGGGGTACAATGAGCAGTTCTTC
>15|many|TRBJ2-5|TRBD1|TRBV4-2
CASSQDDRGKETQYF
TGTGCCAGCAGCCAAGACGACAGGGGAAAAGAGACCCAGTACTTC
>13|many|TRBJ1-5|NA|TRBV29-1
CSVIWADHQPQHF
TGCAGCGTTATCTGGGCAGACCATCAGCCCCAGCATTTT
>13|few|TRBJ2-7|TRBD1|TRBV6-2/TRBV6-3
CASSDRGPYEQYF
TGTGCCAGCTCGGACAGGGGGCCCTACGAGCAGTACTTC
>16|many|TRBJ2-7|TRBD1|TRBV28
CASSGAHGQGPYEQYF
TGTGCCAGCAGTGGGGCCCACGGACAGGGCCCCTACGAGCAGTACTTC
>13|NA|TRBJ2-7|NA|TRBV2
CASMRLTTYEQYF
TGTGCCAGCATGCGACTAACCACCTACGAGCAGTACTTC
>16|many|TRBJ2-7|NA|TRBV5-1
CASSLVSGPATYEQYF
TGCGCCAGCAGCTTGGTGAGTGGACCCGCGACCTACGAGCAGTACTTC
>13|NA|TRBJ1-1|NA|TRBV11-2
CASSSDPAGEAFF
TGTGCCAGCAGCTCGGACCCTGCGGGTGAAGCTTTCTTT
>12|many|TRBJ2-1|TRBD2|TRBV29-1
CSVDWTRDEQFF
TGCAGCGTAGACTGGACTAGGGATGAGCAGTTCTTC
>14|many|TRBJ2-4|NA|TRBV11-3
CASSPRTRGDIQYF
TGTGCCAGCAGCCCCCGGACTAGGGGGGACATTCAGTACTTC
>14|NA|TRBJ2-4|TRBD1|TRBV7-2
CASSPTGGENIQYF
TGTGCCAGCAGCCCGACAGGGGGCGAGAACATTCAGTACTTC
>10|few|TRBJ1-1|NA|TRBV9
CASSGRQIFF
TGTGCCAGCAGCGGACGACAGATTTTCTTT
>15|many|TRBJ2-5|TRBD1|TRBV28
CASRVTGGAEETQYF
TGTGCCAGCAGGGTGACAGGGGGCGCGGAGGAGACCCAGTACTTC
>15|many|TRBJ2-7|NA|TRBV2
CASSEELARSYEQYF
TGTGCCAGCAGTGAAGAGTTAGCGCGCTCCTACGAGCAGTACTTC
>15|NA|TRBJ1-1|NA|TRBV2
CASSEAGTLGNEAFF
TGTGCCAGCAGTGAAGCGGGGACCCTAGGGAATGAAGCTTTCTTT
>13|many|TRBJ1-1|NA|TRBV3-1
CASSLRGDTEAFF
TGTGCCAGCAGCCTTAGGGGAGACACTGAAGCTTTCTTT
>13|many|TRBJ1-1|NA|TRBV12-3/TRBV12-4
CASSFPGNTEAFF
TGTGCCAGCAGCTTTCCTGGCAACACTGAAGCTTTCTTT
>14|few|TRBJ2-3|NA|TRBV6-1
CASSTGPLTDTQYF
TGTGCCAGCAGCACCGGCCCCCTCACGGATACGCAGTATTTT
>15|many|TRBJ1-5|NA|TRBV28
CASRTTGLGSQPQHF
TGTGCCAGCAGAACGACGGGCCTCGGGAGTCAGCCCCAGCATTTT
>17|NA|TRBJ2-1|NA|TRBV12-3/TRBV12-4
CASRLSSRHRIYNEQFF
TGTGCCAGCAGACTCAGCTCCCGACATCGGATCTACAATGAGCAGTTCTTC
>14|many|TRBJ2-1|TRBD2|TRBV29-1
CSVARLAGGNEQFF
TGCAGCGTTGCAAGACTAGCGGGAGGGAATGAGCAGTTCTTC
>15|many|TRBJ2-7|TRBD2|TRBV9
CASSVGGTSRYEQYF
TGTGCCAGCAGCGTAGGTGGGACTAGTCGGTACGAGCAGTACTTC
>14|many|TRBJ1-1|NA|TRBV6-1
CASTLGLKNTEAFF
TGTGCCAGCACGCTCGGACTCAAAAACACTGAAGCTTTCTTT